This TCR beta chain is from a study of T cells in Graves' hyperthyroidism and ophthalmopathy. The study, taken as a whole, reports: A 13 V-J signature model discriminated ophthalmopathy versus stable hyperthyroidism.

Authors of the study amplified TCR beta CDR3 regions from RNA transcripts. The primer set for the first-round RT-PCR of the TCR CDR3 was HTBI. TCRdb used MiXCR to reprocess the multiplex PCR reads, holding one entry per CDR3 protein. In the table there are hundreds of thousands of distinct CDR3 sequences, over 35% of which are singletons. CDR3 length: 14 amino acids. V lost 2 bases, J lost 5 bases, and 5 bases stayed unmatched. Germline V gene sequence: CDR1 MNHEY, CDR2 SVGAGI. In the case of this clonotype: Its antigen is currently unknown.

Sequencing was carried out using blood. The J gene is TRBJ2-5, the V gene TRBV6-5; 7 bases map to TRBD2. The TCR sequence derives from a man aged 18-30 years with Graves' hyperthyroidism. The CDR3 protein is CASSYLQGGETQYF. The CDR3 DNA reads as TGTGCCAGCAGTTACCTGCAGGGAGGGGAGACCCAGTACTTC.